This note documents a single TCR beta chain sequence. This CDR3 is built from 14 residues. From germline, CDR1 is KGHSH and CDR2 LQKENI. Trimming left V 3 bases short and J 1 base short, with 7 bases between. The data derive from a study of blood T cell repertoires in COVID-19. Libraries were prepared by immunoSEQ multiplex PCR; TCRdb keeps only in-frame clonotypes and omits some of them. Here the sample spans around 200,000 clones, 85% being singletons. The specimen was PBMCs or T cells enriched from blood (not recorded which). The chain joins TRBV18 to TRBJ2-1; D unclear. This receptor was identified in a man in his forties or fifties who had recovered from COVID-19. The CDR3 nucleotides are TGTGCCAGCTCACCGCAGGTTTCCTACAATGAGCAGTTCTTC. This sequence encodes CASSPQVSYNEQFF.